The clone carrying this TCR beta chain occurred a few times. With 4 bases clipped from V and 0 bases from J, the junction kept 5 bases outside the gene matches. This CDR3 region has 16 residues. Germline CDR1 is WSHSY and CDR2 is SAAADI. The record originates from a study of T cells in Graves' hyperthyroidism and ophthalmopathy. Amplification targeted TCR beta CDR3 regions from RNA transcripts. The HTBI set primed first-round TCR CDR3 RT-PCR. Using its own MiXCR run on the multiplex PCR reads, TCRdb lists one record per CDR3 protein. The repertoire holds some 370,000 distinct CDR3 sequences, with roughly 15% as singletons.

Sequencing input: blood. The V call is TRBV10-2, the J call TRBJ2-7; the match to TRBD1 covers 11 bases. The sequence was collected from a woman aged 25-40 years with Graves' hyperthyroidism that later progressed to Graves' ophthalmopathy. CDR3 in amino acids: CASSGLGQGDSYEQYF. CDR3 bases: TGCGCCAGCAGTGGGCTGGGACAGGGGGACTCCTACGAGCAGTACTTC.